This T cell receptor (beta chain) derives from a study of shared clonotypes between healthy human individuals. Regarding the study as a whole: Despite large depth, rarefaction showed incomplete sorted-subset sequencing. Shared clonotypes: about 5% naive CD4, about 3.3% naive CD8, around 2.2% memory CD4, more than 0.3% memory CD8. Estimated richness values were generally larger in naive subsets than in memory subsets.

In the study's own analysis: ImmunoSEQ gave junction-only sequences without quality scores, so filtering differed. Profiling relied on immunoSEQ multiplex PCR, and the TCRdb table lists in-frame clones only, not all of them. V and J calls and clone size are given by that table; D and trimming were obtained from the DNA. The table includes 950,000 to 1,100,000 clones, about three quarters detected once. About this clone itself: What it binds is not known.

The sequencing input was memory CD4+ T cells sorted from blood. The subset is: CD45RA-negative fraction. This sequence originates from a man aged 18 to 30 in good health.

In DNA, the CDR3 is TGTGCCAGCAGCTTAAATGGCAGGGGTAAAGACATTCAGTACTTC. Its protein product is CASSLNGRGKDIQYF. V usage is TRBV11-2 and J usage is TRBJ2-4; D is possibly TRBD1 (6 bases). The germline V gene has CDR1 SGHAT and CDR2 FQNNGV. V lost 2 bases and J 8 bases, leaving 16 bases between the germline ends. There are 15 residues in the CDR3.